The TCR beta chain described here comes from a study of T-cell memory formation after mild COVID-19. Study outcomes and limitations: Clones that contracted from day 15 to 85 were balanced CD4/CD8, while later expanders leaned CD4+. Prior to infection, memory already included some responding clones, suggesting cross-reactive memory joined. The SARS-CoV-2 specificity of second-wave clones reaching peak at day 37 remained unverified.

The ends lost 11 bases at V and 0 bases at J; junction bases unmatched: 19. The CDR3 extends over 18 amino acids. Germline CDR1 and CDR2: MGHDK and SYGVNS. MiXCR, applied by TCRdb to the 5' RACE reads, yields one record per CDR3 protein. The sample contains 450,000 to 650,000 distinct CDR3 sequences, roughly 22% of which appear only once. This clonotype was detected a few times. Its antigen remains unidentified. The gene calls are TRBV25-1 and TRBJ2-4; TRBD2 matches at 7 bases. The sequenced material came from PBMCs or a T cell subset sorted from them (not recorded which). The sequence derives from an adult woman who had mild COVID-19 (a few samples of this study predate the infection). Cell type and time point are not known. The DNA of the CDR3 is TGTGCCCTCCAAGGGACTACTTCTTTGAGTATAGCCAAAAACATTCAGTACTTC. Its translation is CALQGTTSLSIAKNIQYF.